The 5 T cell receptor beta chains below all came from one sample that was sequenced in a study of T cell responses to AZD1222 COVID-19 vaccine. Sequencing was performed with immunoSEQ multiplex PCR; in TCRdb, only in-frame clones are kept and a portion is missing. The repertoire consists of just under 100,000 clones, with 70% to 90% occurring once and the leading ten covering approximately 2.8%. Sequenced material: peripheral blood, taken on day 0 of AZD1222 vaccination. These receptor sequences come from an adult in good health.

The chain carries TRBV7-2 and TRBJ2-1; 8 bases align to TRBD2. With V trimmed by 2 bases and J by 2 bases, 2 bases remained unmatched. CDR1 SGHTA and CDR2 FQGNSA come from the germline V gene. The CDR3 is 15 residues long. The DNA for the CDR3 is TGTGCCAGCAGCTTACAGCGGGGGCCCTACAATGAGCAGTTCTTC. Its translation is CASSLQRGPYNEQFF. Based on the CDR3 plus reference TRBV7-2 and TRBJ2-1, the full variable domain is GAGVSQSPSNKVTEKGKDVELRCDPISGHTALYWYRQSLGQGLEFLIYFQGNSAPDKSGLPSDRFSAERTGGSVSTLTIQRTQQEDSAVYLCASSLQRGPYNEQFFGPGTRLTVL.

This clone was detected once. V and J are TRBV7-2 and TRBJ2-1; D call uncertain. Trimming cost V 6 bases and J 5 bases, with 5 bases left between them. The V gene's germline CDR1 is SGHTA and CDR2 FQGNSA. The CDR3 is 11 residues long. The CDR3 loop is CASRRNNEQFF. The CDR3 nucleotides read TGTGCCAGCAGAAGGAACAATGAGCAGTTCTTC.

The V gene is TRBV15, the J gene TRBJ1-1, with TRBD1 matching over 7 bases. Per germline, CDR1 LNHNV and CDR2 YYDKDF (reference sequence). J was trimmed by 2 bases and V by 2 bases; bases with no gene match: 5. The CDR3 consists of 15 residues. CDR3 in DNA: TGTGCCACCAGCAGATATCAGGGGGGAAACACTGAAGCTTTCTTT. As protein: CATSRYQGGNTEAFF.

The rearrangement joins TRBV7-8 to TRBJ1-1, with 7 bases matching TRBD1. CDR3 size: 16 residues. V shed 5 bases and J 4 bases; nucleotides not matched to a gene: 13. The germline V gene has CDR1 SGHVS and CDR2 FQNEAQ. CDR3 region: CASSRDRGGQGTEAFF. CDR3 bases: TGTGCCAGCAGCCGGGATCGAGGGGGCCAGGGCACTGAAGCTTTCTTT.

The CDR3 DNA follows: TGTGCCTGGAGGGCCGGGGCCTATGGCTACACCTTC. Its translation is CAWRAGAYGYTF. The chain has TRBV30 and TRBJ1-2, with D possibly being TRBD1 (5 bases). Germline-derived CDR1 and CDR2 are GTSNPN and SVGIG (reference sequence). The CDR3 runs to 12 residues. The germline V and J ends were trimmed by 3 bases and 4 bases, with 9 bases remaining between them.